The 20 T cell receptor beta chains presented below share a single source sample, sequenced in a study of blood T cell repertoires in COVID-19 (dated by TCRdb to about 2020). Library method: the immunoSEQ multiplex PCR assay. Sourced from immuneACCESS, this table was stored by TCRdb with only in-frame sequences that have V and J called. A share of the clones is absent; for the studies checked, an unresolved V gene accounts for under half, and the remainder has no known explanation. The sample table records roughly 100,000 clones; roughly nine tenths of these occur just once. The ten largest clones capture approximately 6.2% of the sample. Specimen: peripheral blood. These receptors came from a human donor in a cohort sampled during active COVID-19.

The chain combines TRBV30 with TRBJ2-1, with TRBD2 identical over 11 bases. The CDR3 is made up of 17 amino acids. V gave up 2 bases and J gave up 8 bases; unmatched junction bases: 14. Germline CDR1 GTSNPN, CDR2 SVGIG (reference sequence). The CDR3 loop is CAWSRYSLAGGVYEQFF. The CDR3 DNA is TGTGCCTGGAGTCGCTACTCGCTAGCGGGGGGAGTTTATGAGCAGTTCTTC.

The CDR3 DNA reads as TGTGCCAGCAGCCAAGGACTAGCGGGGGTCACAGATACGCAGTATTTT. Translating gives CASSQGLAGVTDTQYF. The V call is TRBV3-1 (or the pseudogene TRBV3-2), the J call TRBJ2-3; TRBD2 aligns across 12 bases. This CDR3 contains 16 residues. V was clipped by 1 base and J by 2 bases; unmatched bases: 1. CDR1 and CDR2 from the germline V gene are LGHDT and YNNKEL (reference sequence).

CDR3 nucleotides: TGTGCCAGCAGCGCCCGATTAGACAGGGAATATGGCTACACCTTC. This codes for CASSARLDREYGYTF. The chain joins TRBV9 to TRBJ1-2; 7 bases are shared with TRBD1. The CDR3 sequence is 15 residues long. Germline CDR1 reads SGDLS; CDR2 reads YYNGEE. V lost 3 bases, J lost 5 bases, and 10 bases stayed unmatched.

The rearrangement joins TRBV2 to TRBJ2-5; 8 bases agree with TRBD1. V dropped 7 bases and J dropped 2; count of bases not matched to a gene: 12. The CDR3 consists of 16 residues. Per germline, CDR1 SNHLY and CDR2 FYNNEI. In DNA form, the CDR3 reads TGTGCCAGCACCACCAACAGGGGGAAGGGACAAGAGACCCAGTACTTC. The encoded protein is CASTTNRGKGQETQYF.

The V gene is TRBV12-3 or TRBV12-4, the J gene TRBJ1-2; D uncertain. V lost 8 bases, J lost 2 bases, and 9 bases lay in between. The CDR3 spans 12 residues. CDR3 in DNA: TGTGCCAGCCGACATGAAAACTATGGCTACACCTTC. Translated, it gives CASRHENYGYTF.

This clone appeared a few times. V usage is TRBV7-3 and J usage is TRBJ2-1, with 9 bases lining up with TRBD2. V was clipped by 2 bases and J by 5 bases; unmatched bases: 7. Germline loops: CDR1 SGHTA, CDR2 FQGTGA. The length of the CDR3 is 16 residues. As DNA, the CDR3 is TGTGCCAGCAGCTTATCGGGGACTAGCAGCGACAATGAGCAGTTCTTC. Amino acid sequence: CASSLSGTSSDNEQFF.

In its sample, this clone was seen a few times. The chain links TRBV10-1 to TRBJ2-7; 7 nucleotides agree with TRBD1. The V gene's germline CDR1 is WNHNN and CDR2 SYGVQD (reference sequence). CDR3 length equals 16 residues. After removal of 0 bases from V and 3 bases from J, the junction contained 8 bases not matched to a gene. CDR3: CASSESARQGNYEQYF. In DNA, the CDR3 is TGCGCCAGCAGTGAGTCGGCCCGACAGGGAAACTACGAGCAGTACTTC.

The chain is built from TRBV6-1 and TRBJ2-3; D gene uncertain. The CDR3 contains 19 residues. Per the germline V gene, CDR1 is MNHNS and CDR2 is SASEGT. The V end was cut by 4 bases, the J end by 0 bases, with 23 bases between. CDR3 region: CASSANKVAKSTSTDTQYF. CDR3 in DNA: TGTGCCAGCAGTGCCAACAAGGTGGCCAAATCGACTAGCACAGATACGCAGTATTTT.

This clone appeared once. The chain employs TRBV5-1 and TRBJ2-5, with D tentatively TRBD2 (6 bases). V was pared by 0 bases and J by 5 bases, with 11 bases between. The length of the CDR3 is 14 residues. Germline CDR1 is SGHRS and CDR2 is YFSETQ. The CDR3 region is CASSLEWLAETQYF. The CDR3 region has the DNA TGCGCCAGCAGCTTGGAGTGGCTAGCGGAGACCCAGTACTTC.

This rearrangement joins TRBV10-2 to TRBJ2-2, with TRBD2 matching over 7 bases. Germline V gene sequence: CDR1 WSHSY, CDR2 SAAADI. This CDR3 has 15 amino acids. With 10 bases clipped from V and 4 bases from J, the junction kept 12 bases outside the gene matches. The CDR3 is CATAFVSGGTGELFF. As DNA, the CDR3 is TGCGCCACTGCCTTCGTCTCGGGGGGCACCGGGGAGCTGTTTTTT.

This clone was seen only once. The rearrangement uses TRBV7-7 and TRBJ1-4, with 7 bases matching TRBD1. The CDR3 runs 16 residues. CDR1 and CDR2 (germline): SSHAT, FNYEAQ (reference sequence). Germline trimming cut 1 base from V and 7 bases from J; bases unmatched to any gene: 9. The CDR3 coding sequence is TGTGCCAGCAGCTTAGGTCCAGGGGGGAACGGTGAAAAACTGTTTTTT. Translated, it gives CASSLGPGGNGEKLFF.

The rearrangement uses TRBV18 and TRBJ2-5; D is unresolved. V was clipped by 2 bases and J by 5 bases, with 9 bases between them. The CDR3 has 13 residues. Germline V gives CDR1 KGHSH, CDR2 LQKENI. The CDR3 is CASSPNYGETQYF. CDR3 DNA sequence: TGTGCCAGCTCACCAAACTATGGGGAGACCCAGTACTTC.

This clone has just one count. The chain links TRBV28 to TRBJ1-5, with TRBD1 matching over 7 bases. Trimming took 5 bases from V and 0 from J; bases not matched to a gene: 4. This CDR3 is 15 amino acids long. Per germline, CDR1 MDHEN and CDR2 SYDVKM. The CDR3: CASSPTGTSNQPQHF. CDR3 bases: TGTGCCAGCAGTCCGACAGGGACTAGCAATCAGCCCCAGCATTTT.

V gene TRBV20-1 combines with J gene TRBJ2-5; D is unclear. Germline V CDR1 and CDR2: DFQATT, SNEGSKA (reference sequence). Trimming took off 7 bases at V and 5 bases at J, with 8 bases between the two ends. The CDR3 sequence is 10 residues long. This CDR3 is CSGAIETQYF. The CDR3 region has the DNA TGCAGTGGAGCGATTGAGACCCAGTACTTC.

CDR3 amino acids: CASSYAPVSPYEQYF. CDR3 in DNA: TGTGCCAGCAGTTACGCCCCAGTCTCACCCTACGAGCAGTACTTC. V usage is TRBV6-6 and J usage is TRBJ2-7, with D hard to call. Trimming stripped 2 bases from V and 2 bases from J, with 13 bases between. CDR1 and CDR2 from the germline V gene are MNHNY and SVGAGI (reference sequence). The CDR3 is 15 residues long.

This chain uses TRBV9 with TRBJ2-2; no definite D call. CDR1 is SGDLS and CDR2 is YYNGEE in the germline V gene. V dropped 3 bases and J dropped 2 bases, with 5 bases sitting between them. The CDR3 totals 13 residues. The DNA of the CDR3 is TGTGCCAGCAGCGCCGTTAACACCGGGGAGCTGTTTTTT. It yields the protein CASSAVNTGELFF.

The chain links TRBV9 to TRBJ1-3; TRBD1 aligns across 10 bases. Germline V CDR1 and CDR2: SGDLS, YYNGEE. The V gene end was trimmed by 3 bases and the J gene end by 3 bases; junction bases not matched to a gene: 6. The CDR3 is made up of 16 amino acids. The CDR3 region has the DNA TGTGCCAGCAGCGCAAGGGACAGGGGAAGTGGAAACACCATATATTTT. Protein sequence: CASSARDRGSGNTIYF. The full variable domain, completed using reference TRBV9 and TRBJ1-3, is DSGVTQTPKHLITATGQRVTLRCSPRSGDLSVYWYQQSLDQGLQFLIQYYNGEERAKGNILERFSAQQFPDLHSELNLSSLELGDSALYFCASSARDRGSGNTIYFGEGSWLTVV.

The chain has TRBV4-1 and TRBJ2-1; 13 positions agree with TRBD2. Germline V lookup: CDR1 MGHRA, CDR2 YSYEKL. This CDR3 spans 19 amino acids. The V segment lost 4 bases and the J segment 0 bases; nucleotides outside the gene matches: 9. This CDR3 is CASSPGLAGRKRSYNEQFF. In DNA form, the CDR3 reads TGCGCCAGCAGCCCGGGACTAGCGGGGCGAAAACGCTCCTACAATGAGCAGTTCTTC.

J is TRBJ2-5 and V is TRBV9; 12 bases fit TRBD1. This CDR3 contains 17 residues. Germline lookup yields CDR1 SGDLS and CDR2 YYNGEE. With 4 bases clipped from V and 2 bases from J, the junction kept 9 bases outside the gene matches. In DNA, the CDR3 is TGTGCCAGCAGCCCAGGGACAGGGGGCTTTCGGCAAGAGACCCAGTACTTC. Amino acids: CASSPGTGGFRQETQYF.

The chain joins TRBV4-1 to TRBJ2-7; D unclear. Trimming cost V 3 bases and J 3 bases, with 9 bases left between them. Germline-derived CDR1 and CDR2 are MGHRA and YSYEKL. The CDR3 consists of 13 residues. In DNA form, the CDR3 reads TGCGCCAGCAGCCAGGCACAGAGCTACGAGCAGTACTTC. Translation gives CASSQAQSYEQYF.